What follows are 21 T cell receptor beta chains derived from one specimen sequenced in a study of blood T cell repertoires in COVID-19. TCRdb's table, derived via immunoSEQ multiplex PCR, lists solely in-frame clones and lacks some. The sample has roughly 350,000 clones; roughly 86% are singletons. The specimen sequenced was peripheral blood. The receptor set was obtained from an older woman with COVID-19, enrolled during active disease.

This chain uses TRBV15 with TRBJ1-5, with D possibly matching TRBD1 (5 bases). The CDR3 length is 15 residues. The V gene lost 0 bases and the J gene lost 3 bases, with 9 bases spanning the gap. Germline V CDR1 and CDR2: LNHNV, YYDKDF (reference sequence). The CDR3 protein is CATSRDGAANQPQHF. The CDR3 nucleotides are TGTGCCACCAGCAGAGATGGGGCAGCCAATCAGCCCCAGCATTTT.

The rearrangement uses TRBV11-2 and TRBJ1-1, with a tentative D call TRBD1 (6 bases). The CDR3 extends over 15 amino acids. Trimming cost V 5 bases and J 0 bases, with 13 bases left between them. Germline assignment: CDR1 SGHAT and CDR2 FQNNGV. The CDR3, as DNA: TGTGCCAGCAGCCCCCAGGGGCAGATGAACACTGAAGCTTTCTTT. Translation: CASSPQGQMNTEAFF.

V and J are TRBV9 and TRBJ2-1, with TRBD1 as a possible D gene (5 bases). Deletions cut 0 bases from V and 8 bases from J, with 12 bases between. Germline CDR1 SGDLS, CDR2 YYNGEE. The CDR3 is 14 residues long. The CDR3 spells CASSVEGSADEQFF. CDR3 DNA sequence: TGTGCCAGCAGCGTAGAGGGGTCGGCCGATGAGCAGTTCTTC.

J is TRBJ2-7 and V is TRBV3-1 (or the pseudogene TRBV3-2); D may be TRBD1 (6 bases). V shed 3 bases and J shed 1 base, with 13 bases lying between them. The germline gives CDR1 LGHDT, CDR2 YNNKEL (reference sequence). The CDR3 runs 15 residues. CDR3 amino acids: CASSHEDSVSYEQYF. CDR3 in DNA: TGTGCCAGCAGCCACGAGGACAGTGTTTCCTACGAGCAGTACTTC.

The chain uses TRBV9 and TRBJ1-3; D unclear. The germline CDR1 and CDR2 sequences are SGDLS and YYNGEE. Trimming pared 4 bases from V and 9 bases from J, leaving 17 bases between. The CDR3 is 14 amino acids. CDR3 nucleotide sequence: TGTGCCAGCAGCCCCTGGGAGGAGCCCATCACCATATATTTT. Residues: CASSPWEEPITIYF.

The chain uses TRBV2 and TRBJ1-2; D gene ambiguous. The CDR3 loop spans 14 amino acids. The germline V and J ends were trimmed by 3 bases and 1 base, with 9 bases remaining between them. Germline V gene data show CDR1 as SNHLY and CDR2 as FYNNEI. The CDR3 is CASSDVLSNYGYTF. The CDR3, as DNA: TGTGCCAGCAGTGATGTTCTGAGTAACTATGGCTACACCTTC. Based on the CDR3 plus reference TRBV2 and TRBJ1-2, the full variable domain is EPEVTQTPSHQVTQMGQEVILRCVPISNHLYFYWYRQILGQKVEFLVSFYNNEISEKSEIFDDQFSVERPDGSNFTLKIRSTKLEDSAMYFCASSDVLSNYGYTFGSGTRLTVV.

The V gene is TRBV2, the J gene TRBJ1-1, with D perhaps TRBD1 (5 bases). CDR3 size: 15 residues. CDR1 is SNHLY and CDR2 is FYNNEI in the germline V gene. V was pared by 4 bases and J by 1 base, with 13 bases between. The CDR3 nucleotides read TGTGCCAGCAGTGGAGGAGGGGCCAGGAACACTGAAGCTTTCTTT. Its protein product is CASSGGGARNTEAFF.

The chain is built from TRBV6-6 and TRBJ1-1, with D possibly matching TRBD1 (6 bases). The V end lost 6 bases, the J end lost 3 bases, and 14 bases lay between the germline ends. The germline CDR1 and CDR2 sequences are MNHNY and SVGAGI (reference sequence). CDR3 length: 14 amino acids. This CDR3 is CASSPDGGDTEAFF. CDR3 nucleotide sequence: TGTGCCAGCAGCCCCGATGGGGGCGACACTGAAGCTTTCTTT.

The CDR3 spells CASSQVGHLSNQPQHF. CDR3 coding DNA: TGCGCCAGCAGCCAAGTGGGACACCTTAGCAATCAGCCCCAGCATTTT. The V call is TRBV4-1, the J call TRBJ1-5, with a tentative D call TRBD1 (6 bases). Trimming cost V 1 base and J 0 bases, with 10 bases left between them. This CDR3 has 16 residues. Germline CDR1 is MGHRA and CDR2 is YSYEKL.

This chain uses TRBV6-5 with TRBJ1-1; D call uncertain. This CDR3 is 13 amino acids long. Trimming took off 5 bases at V and 5 bases at J, with 12 bases between the two ends. Germline V gene sequence: CDR1 MNHEY, CDR2 SVGAGI. The CDR3: CASSLGRRTEAFF. CDR3 nucleotide sequence: TGTGCCAGCAGTCTAGGCCGGCGGACTGAAGCTTTCTTT.

The chain recombines TRBV7-9 with TRBJ1-3; possibly TRBD1 for D (5 bases). Looked up from germline, CDR1 is SEHNR and CDR2 is FQNEAQ (reference sequence). This CDR3 has 15 residues. Trimming removed 5 bases at V and 3 bases at J, with 14 bases between. This CDR3 reads CASSPGVGVGNTIYF. Here the CDR3 DNA reads TGTGCCAGCAGCCCAGGAGTAGGGGTTGGAAACACCATATATTTT.

The V gene is TRBV12-2, the J gene TRBJ2-1; the table's D call of TRBD2 was not tested on the DNA. TRBV12-2 is a recognized pseudogene. CDR3 length: 19 amino acids. The CDR3 loop reads CASRLGTSGGLSSYNEQFF. CDR3 sequence (DNA): TGTGCAAGTCGCTTAGGAACTAGCGGGGGCCTGAGCTCCTACAATGAGCAGTTCTTC.

The V gene is TRBV11-3, the J gene TRBJ2-1; tentatively, D is TRBD1 (6 bases). Germline V gives CDR1 SGHNT, CDR2 YENEEA. CDR3 size: 15 residues. V was clipped by 5 bases and J by 2 bases, with 13 bases between them. The CDR3 DNA reads TGTGCCAGCAGCCGTAACAGGGACCCCTACAATGAGCAGTTCTTC. Translation gives CASSRNRDPYNEQFF.

V is TRBV6-5 and J is TRBJ2-7; 7 positions match TRBD1. V was clipped by 5 bases and J by 8 bases; unmatched bases: 15. Germline values: CDR1 MNHEY, CDR2 SVGAGI. This CDR3 spans 15 amino acids. The DNA for the CDR3 is TGTGCCAGCAGTAGAGACAGGGACCTTTTATTCCAGCAGTACTTC. It specifies CASSRDRDLLFQQYF.

This chain connects TRBV12-3 or TRBV12-4 to TRBJ1-2; D is unclear. Trimming pared 1 base from V and 7 bases from J, leaving 10 bases between. The CDR3 is 13 residues long. The CDR3 spells CASSLVAGVGYTF. In DNA form, the CDR3 reads TGTGCCAGCAGTTTAGTGGCCGGAGTTGGCTACACCTTC.

The V call is TRBV2, the J call TRBJ2-5; D gene unclear. The CDR3 extends over 11 amino acids. Germline assignment: CDR1 SNHLY and CDR2 FYNNEI. V dropped 7 bases and J dropped 5 bases, with 8 bases sitting between them. The CDR3 loop is CASKNEETQYF. The DNA of the CDR3 is TGTGCCAGCAAAAACGAGGAGACCCAGTACTTC.

The chain couples TRBV5-6 to TRBJ2-5; D gene unclear. V lost 1 base and J lost 1, with 8 bases in between. Looked up from germline, CDR1 is SGHDT and CDR2 is YYEEEE. CDR3 size: 14 residues. The CDR3 here is CASSLWQAQETQYF. CDR3 coding DNA: TGTGCCAGCAGCTTGTGGCAGGCCCAAGAGACCCAGTACTTC.

This clone has a single count. The J gene is TRBJ1-1, the V gene TRBV25-1; D unclear. CDR3 length equals 12 residues. CDR1 and CDR2 from the germline V gene are MGHDK and SYGVNS. The ends were cut back, 10 bases at V and 4 bases at J, with 13 bases in the middle. The CDR3 loop reads CATSTGITEAFF. The CDR3 DNA sequence: TGTGCCACCTCGACGGGTATCACTGAAGCTTTCTTT.

V and J are TRBV6-2 or TRBV6-3 and TRBJ1-2; tentatively, D is TRBD1 (5 bases). CDR1 and CDR2 from the germline V gene are MNHEY and SVGEGT. The length of the CDR3 is 14 residues. The V end lost 5 bases, the J end lost 1 base, and 11 bases lay between the germline ends. The CDR3 reads CASSPTGGNYGYTF. The CDR3 nucleotides are TGTGCCAGCAGTCCCACGGGGGGTAACTATGGCTACACCTTC.

This clone was picked up one time. V gene TRBV7-2 combines with J gene TRBJ2-1; 7 bases map to TRBD2. Trimming cost V 4 bases and J 4 bases; bases outside gene matches: 7. CDR1 is SGHTA, CDR2 FQGNSA, per germline. This CDR3 comprises 15 residues. CDR3 in amino acids: CASSSGLGVYNEQFF. The CDR3 DNA sequence: TGTGCCAGCAGCTCTGGACTAGGGGTTTACAATGAGCAGTTCTTC.

The chain is built from TRBV9 and TRBJ2-4; TRBD1 agrees at 7 bases. Trimming cost V 4 bases and J 0 bases; bases outside gene matches: 7. Germline-derived CDR1 and CDR2 are SGDLS and YYNGEE. The CDR3 totals 16 residues. CDR3 in amino acids: CASSTGQDPAKNIQYF. CDR3 nucleotides: TGTGCCAGCAGCACCGGACAGGACCCAGCCAAAAACATTCAGTACTTC.